The clone carrying this T cell receptor beta chain was recorded at least ten times. The antigen remains undetermined. Relative to the germline gene, one junction end is altered; a read error may explain this. This sample's time point: newly diagnosed GD, antithyroid drugs for less than 3 months. RNA from PBMCs was the source of the TCR library. The length of the CDR3 is 14 residues. CDR1 and CDR2 from the germline V gene are LGHDT and YNNKEL (reference sequence). Assembly of TCR beta libraries relied on iRepertoire HTBI primers together with Arm-PCR of CDR3 regions. One entry per CDR3 protein results from TCRdb running MiXCR on the multiplex PCR reads. Of fewer than 450,000 distinct CDR3 sequences in the sample, 15% were seen once. The data originate from a study of regulatory T cells in long-lasting Graves disease. Regarding the study as a whole: Thyroid tissue went unstudied; only peripheral blood was examined.

These data are also associated with another study on T cells in Graves' hyperthyroidism and ophthalmopathy. That publication notes: Patients showing uncontrolled infection, other autoimmune disease, pregnancy or lactation were ineligible.

Source: peripheral blood mononuclear cells (PBMCs), taken at new diagnosis, from a patient treated with antithyroid drugs. This rearrangement joins TRBV3-1 to TRBJ1-4, with 8 bases fitting TRBD1. The receptor comes from a woman between 35 and 50 years old with Graves disease. The CDR3 DNA reads TGTGCCAGCAGCCACCGGGACAGGCCCGGTACCACAGCCTTT. This sequence encodes CASSHRDRPGTTAF.